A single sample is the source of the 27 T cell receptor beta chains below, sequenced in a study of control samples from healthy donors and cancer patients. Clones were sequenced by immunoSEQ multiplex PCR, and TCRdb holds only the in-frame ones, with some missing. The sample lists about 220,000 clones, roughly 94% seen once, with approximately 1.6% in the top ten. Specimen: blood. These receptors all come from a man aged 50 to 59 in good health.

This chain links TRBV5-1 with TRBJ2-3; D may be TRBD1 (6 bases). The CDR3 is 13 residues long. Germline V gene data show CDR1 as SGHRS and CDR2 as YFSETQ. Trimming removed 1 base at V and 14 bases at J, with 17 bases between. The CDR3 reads CASSLPSDQGRYF. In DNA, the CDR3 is TGCGCCAGCAGCTTGCCATCCGACCAGGGGAGGTATTTT.

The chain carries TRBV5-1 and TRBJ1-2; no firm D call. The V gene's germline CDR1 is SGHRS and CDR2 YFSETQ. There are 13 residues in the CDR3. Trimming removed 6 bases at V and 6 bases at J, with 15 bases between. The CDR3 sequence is CASKVPGTDGYTF. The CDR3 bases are TGCGCCAGCAAGGTACCAGGCACCGATGGCTACACCTTC.

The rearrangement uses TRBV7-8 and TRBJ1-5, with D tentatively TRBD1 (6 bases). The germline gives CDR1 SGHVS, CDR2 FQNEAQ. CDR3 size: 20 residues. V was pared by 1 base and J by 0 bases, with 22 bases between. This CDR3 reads CASSLGFRDIREFSNQPQHF. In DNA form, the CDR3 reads TGTGCCAGCAGCTTAGGCTTTCGGGACATTCGTGAATTTAGCAATCAGCCCCAGCATTTT.

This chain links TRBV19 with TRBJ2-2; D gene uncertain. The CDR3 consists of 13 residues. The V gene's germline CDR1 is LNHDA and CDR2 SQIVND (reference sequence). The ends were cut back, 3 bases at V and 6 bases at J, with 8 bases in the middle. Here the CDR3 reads CASSIEVSGELFF. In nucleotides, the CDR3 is TGTGCCAGTAGTATCGAGGTGTCCGGGGAGCTGTTTTTT.

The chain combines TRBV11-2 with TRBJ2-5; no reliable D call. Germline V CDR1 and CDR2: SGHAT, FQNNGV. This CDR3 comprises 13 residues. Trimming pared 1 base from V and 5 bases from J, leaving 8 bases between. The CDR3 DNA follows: TGTGCCAGCAGCTTAGTTCGTAAGGAGACCCAGTACTTC. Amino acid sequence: CASSLVRKETQYF.

The CDR3 DNA follows: TGTGCCAGCAGTTTATTTGCCCTGAACATTCAGTACTTC. Amino acid sequence: CASSLFALNIQYF. The chain uses TRBV28 and TRBJ2-4, with D hard to call. The V gene's germline CDR1 is MDHEN and CDR2 SYDVKM. CDR3 length: 13 residues. Trimming stripped 1 base from V and 7 bases from J, with 8 bases between.

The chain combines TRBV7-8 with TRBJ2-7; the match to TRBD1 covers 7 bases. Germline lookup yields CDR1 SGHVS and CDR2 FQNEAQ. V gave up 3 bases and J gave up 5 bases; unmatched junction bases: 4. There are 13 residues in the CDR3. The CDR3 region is CASSFDRANEQYF. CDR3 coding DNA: TGTGCCAGCAGCTTCGACAGGGCCAACGAGCAGTACTTC.

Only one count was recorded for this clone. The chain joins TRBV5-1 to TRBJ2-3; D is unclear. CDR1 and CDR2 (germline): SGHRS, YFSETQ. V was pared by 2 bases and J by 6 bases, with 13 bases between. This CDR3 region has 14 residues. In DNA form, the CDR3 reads TGCGCCAGCAGCTTCGGCCTCCGTGGGGATACGCAGTATTTT. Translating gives CASSFGLRGDTQYF.

The CDR3 region is CASSSQANTEAFF. Here the CDR3 DNA reads TGTGCCAGCAGTAGTCAGGCGAACACTGAAGCTTTCTTT. The chain employs TRBV2 and TRBJ1-1; D is ambiguous. Trimming stripped 5 bases from V and 1 base from J, with 8 bases between. Germline CDR1 is SNHLY and CDR2 is FYNNEI. The length of the CDR3 is 13 residues.

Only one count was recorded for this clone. CDR3 in amino acids: CASNALQNTEAFF. DNA for the CDR3: TGTGCCAGCAATGCCTTACAGAACACTGAAGCTTTCTTT. This rearrangement joins TRBV9 to TRBJ1-1; D unresolved. This CDR3 region has 13 residues. Germline values: CDR1 SGDLS, CDR2 YYNGEE. V was clipped by 6 bases and J by 1 base, with 10 bases between them. The full variable domain, in which reference TRBV9 and TRBJ1-1 provide the parts outside the CDR3, is DSGVTQTPKHLITATGQRVTLRCSPRSGDLSVYWYQQSLDQGLQFLIQYYNGEERAKGNILERFSAQQFPDLHSELNLSSLELGDSALYFCASNALQNTEAFFGQGTRLTVV.

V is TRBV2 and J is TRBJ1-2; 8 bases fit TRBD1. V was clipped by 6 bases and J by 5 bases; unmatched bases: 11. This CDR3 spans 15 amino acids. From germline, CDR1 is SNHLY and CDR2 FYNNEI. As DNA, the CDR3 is TGTGCCAGCAGGGAATCCGAGTGGACAGGGTATGGCTACACCTTC. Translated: CASRESEWTGYGYTF. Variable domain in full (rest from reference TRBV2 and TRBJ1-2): EPEVTQTPSHQVTQMGQEVILRCVPISNHLYFYWYRQILGQKVEFLVSFYNNEISEKSEIFDDQFSVERPDGSNFTLKIRSTKLEDSAMYFCASRESEWTGYGYTFGSGTRLTVV.

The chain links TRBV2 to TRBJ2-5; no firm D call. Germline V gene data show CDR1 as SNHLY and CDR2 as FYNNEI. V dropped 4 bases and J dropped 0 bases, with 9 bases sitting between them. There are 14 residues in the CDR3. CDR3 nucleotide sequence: TGTGCCAGCAGTGTTTCAGAGTACCAAGAGACCCAGTACTTC. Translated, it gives CASSVSEYQETQYF.

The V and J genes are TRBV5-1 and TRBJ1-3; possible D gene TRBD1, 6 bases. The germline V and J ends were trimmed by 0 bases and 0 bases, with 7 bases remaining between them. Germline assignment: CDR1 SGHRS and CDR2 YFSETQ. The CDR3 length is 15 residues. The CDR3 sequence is CASSLAGASGNTIYF. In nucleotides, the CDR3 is TGCGCCAGCAGCTTGGCAGGGGCCTCTGGAAACACCATATATTTT.

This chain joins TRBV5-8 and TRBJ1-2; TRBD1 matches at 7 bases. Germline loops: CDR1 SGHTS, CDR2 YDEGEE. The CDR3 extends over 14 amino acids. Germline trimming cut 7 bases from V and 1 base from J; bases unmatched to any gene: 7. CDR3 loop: CASVRRQGNYGYTF. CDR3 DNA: TGTGCCAGCGTAAGAAGACAGGGTAACTATGGCTACACCTTC.

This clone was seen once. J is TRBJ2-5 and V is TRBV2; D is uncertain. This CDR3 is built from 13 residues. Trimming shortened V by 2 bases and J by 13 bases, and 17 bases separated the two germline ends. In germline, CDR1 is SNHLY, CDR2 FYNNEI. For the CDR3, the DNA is TGTGCCAGCAGTGAAACCCTTGACCGCAGATGGTACTTC. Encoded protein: CASSETLDRRWYF.

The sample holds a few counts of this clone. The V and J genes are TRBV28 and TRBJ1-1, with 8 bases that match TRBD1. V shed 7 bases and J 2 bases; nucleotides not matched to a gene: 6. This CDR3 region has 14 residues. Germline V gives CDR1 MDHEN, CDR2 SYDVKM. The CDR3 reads CASTATGENTEAFF. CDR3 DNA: TGTGCCAGCACCGCGACAGGGGAAAACACTGAAGCTTTCTTT.

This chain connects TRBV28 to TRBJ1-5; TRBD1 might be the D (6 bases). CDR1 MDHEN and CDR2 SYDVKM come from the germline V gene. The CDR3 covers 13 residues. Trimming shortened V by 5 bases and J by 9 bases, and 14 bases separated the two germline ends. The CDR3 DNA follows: TGTGCCAGCAGTACACAGGGAACTGGGCCCCAGCATTTT. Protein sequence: CASSTQGTGPQHF. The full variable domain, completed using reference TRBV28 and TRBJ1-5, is DVKVTQSSRYLVKRTGEKVFLECVQDMDHENMFWYRQDPGLGLRLIYFSYDVKMKEKGDIPEGYSVSREKKERFSLILESASTNQTSMYLCASSTQGTGPQHFGDGTRLSIL.

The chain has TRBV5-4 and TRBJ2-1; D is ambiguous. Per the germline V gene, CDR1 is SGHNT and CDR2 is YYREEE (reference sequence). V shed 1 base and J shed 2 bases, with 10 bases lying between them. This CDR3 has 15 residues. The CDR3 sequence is CASSLKGNPYNEQFF. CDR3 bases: TGTGCCAGCAGCTTGAAAGGGAACCCCTACAATGAGCAGTTCTTC.

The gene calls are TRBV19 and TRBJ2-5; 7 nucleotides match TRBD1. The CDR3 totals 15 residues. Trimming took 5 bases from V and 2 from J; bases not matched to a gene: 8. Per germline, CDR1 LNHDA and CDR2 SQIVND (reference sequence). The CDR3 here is CASSLTGTVQETQYF. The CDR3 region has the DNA TGTGCCAGTAGTTTGACCGGGACAGTACAAGAGACCCAGTACTTC.

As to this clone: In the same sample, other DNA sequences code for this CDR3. CDR3 sequence: CASSLAVTITGELFF. The CDR3 bases are TGTGCCAGCAGCTTGGCCGTCACTATCACCGGGGAGCTGTTTTTT. The V and J genes are TRBV5-5 and TRBJ2-2; D is ambiguous. Germline V gene sequence: CDR1 SGHKS, CDR2 YYEKEE (reference sequence). The CDR3 runs 15 residues. Trimming took off 0 bases at V and 4 bases at J, with 10 bases between the two ends.

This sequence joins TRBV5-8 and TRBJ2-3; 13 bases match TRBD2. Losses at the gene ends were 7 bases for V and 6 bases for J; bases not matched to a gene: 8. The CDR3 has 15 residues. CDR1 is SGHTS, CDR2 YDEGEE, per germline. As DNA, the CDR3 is TGTGCCAGCGGGGGGACTAGCGGGGTGTGGGATACGCAGTATTTT. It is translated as CASGGTSGVWDTQYF.

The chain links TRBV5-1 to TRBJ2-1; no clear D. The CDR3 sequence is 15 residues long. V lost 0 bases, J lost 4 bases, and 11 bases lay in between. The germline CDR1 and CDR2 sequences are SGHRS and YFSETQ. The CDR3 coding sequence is TGCGCCAGCAGCTTGGAGGGCAACATATACAATGAGCAGTTCTTC. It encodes CASSLEGNIYNEQFF.

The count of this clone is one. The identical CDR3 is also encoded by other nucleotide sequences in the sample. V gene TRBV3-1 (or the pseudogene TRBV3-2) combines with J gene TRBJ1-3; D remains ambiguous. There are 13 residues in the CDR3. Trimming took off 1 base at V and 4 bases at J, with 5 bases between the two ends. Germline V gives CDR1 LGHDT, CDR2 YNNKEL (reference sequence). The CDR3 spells CASSQVAGNTIYF. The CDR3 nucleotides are TGTGCCAGCAGCCAAGTTGCCGGAAACACCATATATTTT.

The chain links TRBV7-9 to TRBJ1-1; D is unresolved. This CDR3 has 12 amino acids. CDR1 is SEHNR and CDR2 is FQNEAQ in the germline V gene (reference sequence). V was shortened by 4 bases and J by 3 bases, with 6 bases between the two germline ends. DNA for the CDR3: TGTGCCAGCAGCTCTCCACACACTGAAGCTTTCTTT. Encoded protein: CASSSPHTEAFF. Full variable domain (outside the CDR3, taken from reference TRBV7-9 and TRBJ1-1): DTGVSQNPRHKITKRGQNVTFRCDPISEHNRLYWYRQTLGQGPEFLTYFQNEAQLEKSRLLSDRFSAERPKGSFSTLEIQRTEQGDSAMYLCASSSPHTEAFFGQGTRLTVV.

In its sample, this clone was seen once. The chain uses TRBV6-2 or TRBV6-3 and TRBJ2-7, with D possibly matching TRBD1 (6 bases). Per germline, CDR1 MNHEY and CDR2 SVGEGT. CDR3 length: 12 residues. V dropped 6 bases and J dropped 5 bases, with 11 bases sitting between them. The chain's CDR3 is CASSRDIDEQYF. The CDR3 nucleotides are TGTGCCAGCAGCCGGGACATTGACGAGCAGTACTTC.

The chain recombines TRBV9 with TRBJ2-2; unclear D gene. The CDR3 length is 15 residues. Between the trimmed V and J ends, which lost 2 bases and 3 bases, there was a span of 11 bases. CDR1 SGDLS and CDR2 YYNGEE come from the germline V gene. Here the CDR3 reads CASSVGRVDTGELFF. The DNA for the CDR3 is TGTGCCAGCAGCGTGGGTAGGGTGGACACCGGGGAGCTGTTTTTT. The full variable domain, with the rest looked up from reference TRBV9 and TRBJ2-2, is DSGVTQTPKHLITATGQRVTLRCSPRSGDLSVYWYQQSLDQGLQFLIQYYNGEERAKGNILERFSAQQFPDLHSELNLSSLELGDSALYFCASSVGRVDTGELFFGEGSRLTVL.

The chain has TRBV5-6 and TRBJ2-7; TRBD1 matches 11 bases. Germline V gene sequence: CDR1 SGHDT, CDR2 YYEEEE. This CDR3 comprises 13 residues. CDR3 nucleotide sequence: TGTGCCAGCACCTTGGACAGGGGGCCCGAGCAGTACGTC. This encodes CASTLDRGPEQYV.